These 7 T cell receptor beta chains were sequenced from one sample in a study of shared clonotypes between healthy human individuals. Repertoires were generated with immunoSEQ multiplex PCR, while TCRdb's copy carries only in-frame clones and drops some. The sample holds some 900,000 clones; about 80% are singletons and the top ten take about 1.5%. Sequenced input: memory CD4+ T cells sorted from blood. Described subset: CD45RA-negative fraction. Receptor source: a man younger than 30 in good health.

This clone has just one count. The chain links TRBV7-8 to TRBJ2-3; 8 bases match TRBD2. CDR1 is SGHVS, CDR2 FQNEAQ, per germline. This CDR3 comprises 17 residues. V dropped 2 bases and J dropped 2; count of bases not matched to a gene: 9. CDR3 sequence: CASSLSDSGGHTDTQYF. CDR3 sequence (DNA): TGTGCCAGCAGCTTATCCGACAGCGGGGGACACACAGATACGCAGTATTTT.

CDR3 protein: CASSEALSYGFDEKLFF. In nucleotides, the CDR3 is TGTGCCAGCAGTGAAGCGCTATCGTACGGTTTTGACGAAAAACTGTTTTTT. V gene TRBV6-1 combines with J gene TRBJ1-4, with D uncertain. The germline gives CDR1 MNHNS, CDR2 SASEGT. CDR3 length: 17 residues. V shed 0 bases and J shed 8 bases, with 19 bases lying between them.

J is TRBJ2-3 and V is TRBV2; weak D call: TRBD2 (6 bases). Germline CDR1 is SNHLY and CDR2 is FYNNEI. Deletions cut 8 bases from V and 3 bases from J, with 15 bases between. The CDR3 contains 14 residues. CDR3 nucleotides: TGTGCCAGCCTCGGCCGGAGCGGGACAGATACGCAGTATTTT. This translates into CASLGRSGTDTQYF.

The V and J genes are TRBV12-5 and TRBJ2-7; 7 nucleotides align to TRBD1. This CDR3 is built from 14 residues. CDR1 is LGHNT, CDR2 FRNRAP, per germline. The V segment lost 5 bases and the J segment 4 bases; nucleotides outside the gene matches: 8. The CDR3 here is CASGQGQGDYEQYF. CDR3 nucleotides: TGTGCTAGTGGTCAGGGTCAGGGGGATTACGAGCAGTACTTC.

CDR3 loop: CASSYFSEQFF. CDR3 nucleotide sequence: TGTGCCAGCAGTTATTTCAGTGAGCAGTTCTTC. The gene calls are TRBV6-5 and TRBJ2-1, with D hard to call. The CDR3 has 11 residues. The germline V gene encodes CDR1 MNHEY and CDR2 SVGAGI. Trimming took 3 bases from V and 9 from J, leaving 6 bases between them.

The J gene is TRBJ2-6, the V gene TRBV6-6; D call uncertain. There are 15 residues in the CDR3. Germline V lookup: CDR1 MNHNY, CDR2 SVGAGI (reference sequence). Trimming took 2 bases from V and 3 from J, leaving 8 bases between them. In DNA form, the CDR3 reads TGTGCCAGCAGTTACGGAATAGGTGGGGCCAACGTCCTGACTTTC. Protein: CASSYGIGGANVLTF.

The CDR3 region is CASSPTPGTEYEQYF. In DNA form, the CDR3 reads TGTGCCAGCAGCCCTACCCCCGGGACGGAATACGAGCAGTACTTC. The chain has TRBV13 and TRBJ2-7, with D perhaps given as TRBD1 or TRBD2 (5 bases each). The germline V gene has CDR1 PRHDT and CDR2 FYEKMQ (reference sequence). CDR3 length equals 15 residues. V was clipped by 5 bases and J by 4 bases, with 18 bases between them.